This T cell receptor (beta chain) is drawn from a study of T cell responses to AZD1222 COVID-19 vaccine. Whole-study findings and limits: Seropositive at baseline were only 5 or 6 AZD1222 recipients.

Repertoires were generated with immunoSEQ multiplex PCR, while TCRdb's copy carries only in-frame clones and drops some. The repertoire holds around 120,000 clones, with about nine tenths as singletons. Trimming pared 2 bases from V and 5 bases from J, leaving 15 bases between. CDR1 is SGHTA, CDR2 FQGTGA, per germline. CDR3 size: 15 residues. In regard to this clone: The antigen is unknown.

Sequenced here: peripheral blood, sampled on day 0 of AZD1222 vaccination. This receptor was identified in an adult in good health. V and J are TRBV7-3 and TRBJ2-5; TRBD1 is a possible D gene (5 bases). CDR3 DNA: TGTGCCAGCAGCTTATGGCACGGTGCAGGGGAGACCCAGTACTTC. Its protein product is CASSLWHGAGETQYF.